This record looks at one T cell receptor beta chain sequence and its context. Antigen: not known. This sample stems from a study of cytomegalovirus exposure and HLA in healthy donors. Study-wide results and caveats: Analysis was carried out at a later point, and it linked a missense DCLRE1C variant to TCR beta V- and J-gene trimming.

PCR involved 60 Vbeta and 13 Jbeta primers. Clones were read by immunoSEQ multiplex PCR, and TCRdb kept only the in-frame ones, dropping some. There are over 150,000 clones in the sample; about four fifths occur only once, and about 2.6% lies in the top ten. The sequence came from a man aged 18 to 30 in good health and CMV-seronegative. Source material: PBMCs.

The CDR3 spells CAWSATAGTSKYF. The CDR3 region has the DNA TGTGCCTGGAGTGCAACCGCCGGGACTAGCAAGTATTTT. The chain joins TRBV30 to TRBJ2-3, with 9 bases lining up with TRBD2. Per germline, CDR1 GTSNPN and CDR2 SVGIG (reference sequence). The CDR3 extends over 13 amino acids. With V trimmed by 1 base and J by 13 bases, 9 bases remained unmatched.